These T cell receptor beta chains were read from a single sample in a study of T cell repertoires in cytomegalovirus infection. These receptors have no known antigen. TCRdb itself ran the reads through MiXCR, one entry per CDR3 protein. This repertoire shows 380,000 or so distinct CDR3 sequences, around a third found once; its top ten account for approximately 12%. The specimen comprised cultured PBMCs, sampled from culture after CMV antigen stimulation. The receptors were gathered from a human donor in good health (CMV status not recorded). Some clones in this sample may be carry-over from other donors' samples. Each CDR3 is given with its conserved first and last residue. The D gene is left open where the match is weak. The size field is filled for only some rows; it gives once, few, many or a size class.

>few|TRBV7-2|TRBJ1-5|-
CASSFMAANQPQHF
TGTGCCAGCAGCTTCATGGCAGCGAATCAGCCCCAGCATTTT
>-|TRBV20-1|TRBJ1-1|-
CSAGRQANTEAFF
TGCAGTGCTGGAAGACAGGCGAACACTGAAGCTTTCTTT
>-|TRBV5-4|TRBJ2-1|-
CASSLGHSNIYNEQFF
TGTGCCAGCAGCTTGGGACACTCGAATATCTACAATGAGCAGTTCTTC
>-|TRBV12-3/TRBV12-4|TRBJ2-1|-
CASSLPGASYNEQFF
TGTGCCAGCAGTCTTCCGGGGGCAAGTTACAATGAGCAGTTCTTC
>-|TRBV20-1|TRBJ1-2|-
CSARGVGRDVF
TGCAGTGCTAGGGGGGTTGGCCGAGATGTCTTC
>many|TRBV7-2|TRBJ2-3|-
CASSLGVGIRGSDTQYF
TGTGCCAGCAGCTTAGGGGTCGGGATAAGGGGTTCAGATACGCAGTATTTT
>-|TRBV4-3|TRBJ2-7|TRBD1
CASSPNRGRTYEQYF
TGCGCCAGCAGCCCAAACAGGGGCCGGACCTACGAGCAGTACTTC
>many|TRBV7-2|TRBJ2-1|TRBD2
CASSPSWTSGTYNEQFF
TGTGCCAGCAGCCCCAGCTGGACTAGCGGGACTTACAATGAGCAGTTCTTC
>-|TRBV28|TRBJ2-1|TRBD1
CASSLDRVRNEQFF
TGTGCCAGCAGCCTCGACAGGGTTCGGAATGAGCAGTTCTTC
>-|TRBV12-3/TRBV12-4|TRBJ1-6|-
CASTRRDSPLHF
TGTGCCAGCACCCGAAGGGATTCACCCCTCCACTTT
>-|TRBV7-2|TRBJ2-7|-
CASSLSNSHREQYF
TGTGCCAGCAGCTTAAGTAACTCTCACAGGGAGCAGTACTTC
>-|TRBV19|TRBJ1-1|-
CASSIHGDFTEAFF
TGTGCCAGTAGTATTCACGGAGATTTCACTGAAGCTTTCTTT
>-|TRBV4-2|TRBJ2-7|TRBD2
CASSQERTSGYYEQYF
TGTGCCAGCAGCCAAGAGCGGACTAGCGGGTACTACGAGCAGTACTTC
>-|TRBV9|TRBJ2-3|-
CASSVVDGISTDTQYF
TGTGCCAGCAGCGTAGTTGACGGGATAAGCACAGATACGCAGTATTTT
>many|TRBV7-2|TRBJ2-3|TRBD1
CASSPRQGRLDTQYF
TGTGCCAGCAGCCCTCGACAGGGTCGCTTAGATACGCAGTATTTT
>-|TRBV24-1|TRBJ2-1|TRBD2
CATSQAGISYNEQFF
TGTGCCACCAGTCAAGCGGGAATCTCCTACAATGAGCAGTTCTTC
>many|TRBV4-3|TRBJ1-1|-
CASSLEMNTEAFF
TGCGCCAGCAGCCTAGAGATGAACACTGAAGCTTTCTTT
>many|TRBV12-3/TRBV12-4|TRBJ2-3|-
CANSPGGRPDTQYF
TGTGCCAACTCCCCGGGGGGCAGGCCAGATACGCAGTATTTT
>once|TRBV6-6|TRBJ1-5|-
CASSYSSSSNQPQHF
TGTGCCAGCAGTTACTCGAGCAGCTCCAATCAGCCCCAGCATTTT
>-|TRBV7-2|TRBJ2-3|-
CASSNRRFTDTQYF
TGTGCCAGCTCTAACCGAAGGTTCACAGATACGCAGTATTTT
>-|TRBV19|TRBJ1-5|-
CASRHPETSNQPQHF
TGTGCCAGTAGGCACCCGGAAACTAGCAATCAGCCCCAGCATTTT
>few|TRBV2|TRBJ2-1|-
CASSETPRFGESYNEQFF
TGTGCCAGCAGTGAAACCCCGCGTTTTGGGGAATCCTACAATGAGCAGTTCTTC
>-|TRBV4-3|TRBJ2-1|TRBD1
CASSQAGGTGSLEQFF
TGCGCCAGCAGCCAAGCTGGAGGGACAGGGAGCCTCGAGCAGTTCTTC
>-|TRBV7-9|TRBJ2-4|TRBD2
CASSPFGGGGDIQYF
TGTGCCAGCAGCCCTTTTGGGGGGGGAGGGGACATTCAGTACTTC